This TCR beta chain is from a study of blood T cells in healthy people across ages (dated by TCRdb to the mid-2010s). For context, the study as a whole: In model experiments, template switching captured about one uniquely barcoded TCR beta cDNA molecule for every two T cells. To avoid experimental bias, donors of different ages were spread randomly across the sequencing lanes. Donors were grouped into four age groups: young (average 16 years), middle-aged (39), aged (around 62) and long-lived (about 89). Age-related changes in TCR beta repertoire diversity were measured in the study by deep sequencing normalized with unique cDNA molecular identifiers. The study analyzed two additional independent replicas of 1 million unique cDNA reads from the same blood draw for two donors, one aged 18 to 30 and one aged 80 or older. Broad study findings and their caveats: Donor CMV infection status was unknown, potentially confounding age-related changes in expanded clonotypes. Observed TCR beta diversity per million T cells fell roughly linearly with age, and a significant reduction was already apparent by age roughly 40. Estimates of total diversity based on one million sequenced T cells were regarded as lower bounds and as underestimates. The long-lived group showed more naive CD4+ T cells, fewer expanded clones and increased TCR diversity than the aged group, suggesting age selection. A strong correlation was found between observed TCR beta diversity and the percentage of naive T cells measured by flow cytometry. Since profiling was done on bulk unsorted PBMCs, naive and antigen-experienced compartments could not be conclusively compared.

From V the trimming removes 6 bases and from J it removes 4 bases, while the gene matches leave 19 bases of the junction unaccounted for. The CDR3 sequence holds 19 residues, the cysteine and phenylalanine included. The only DNA kept is the CDR3, 57 bases in frame from the first base. Per the germline V gene (reference sequence), MNHNY is the CDR1 and SVGAGI is the CDR2. This clonotype was counted many times. It has no known antigen specificity. No much larger clonotype is one base removed from it; base qualities were not supplied. Receptor libraries were prepared by 5' RACE. These reads were obtained on an Illumina HiSeq 2500. A second PCR of 7 to 11 cycles was performed with a sample-barcoded 5' primer and a J-beta primer mix. A template-switch 5' adaptor carrying 12 random nucleotides introduced a unique molecular identifier onto each TCR beta cDNA molecule. Each sample yielded at least 3 million CDR3-containing paired-end reads. First-strand cDNA synthesis was performed from all RNA using the Mint cDNA synthesis kit, with priming by a TRBC-specific oligonucleotide. Following uracil-DNA glycosylase treatment, a first 18-cycle PCR with universal primers M1SS and BC2_uni_R was performed on all cDNA. The source study handled its data this way. Each sample was normalized by randomly selecting 1 million high-quality reads, each carrying a distinct molecular identifier. Reads with shared molecular identifiers were discarded instead of being binned into consensus sequences. MiTCR, with a Q25 quality threshold and the strictest error-elimination algorithm, was used for CDR3 identification, clonotype clustering and error correction. Lower-bound total TCR beta diversity was estimated with a nonparametric unseen species model using Euler transformation. The public reads were run again by TCRdb, first through fastp at Q25 and then through MiXCR, and only productive beta chains were kept. Each record represents a unique CDR3 protein, reported with the most common genes and DNA among its rows. None of the V and J calls come from the authors' own analysis; TCRdb made them. For this sample there are around 580,000 distinct CDR3 sequences; roughly 48% appear just once. The ten largest clonotypes hold roughly 24% of the sample.

The donors were under 40 Caucasian individuals from Russia, aged roughly 6 to 100 years, who were systemically healthy. Around 10 milliliters of peripheral blood were drawn from each donor into EDTA-treated Vacutainer tubes. PBMCs were isolated by Ficoll-Paque density-gradient centrifugation, with at least 6.5 million obtained per sample. Total RNA was extracted from PBMCs with Trizol reagent, with at least 6 micrograms obtained per sample. For every donor, flow cytometry on a PBMC aliquot measured the percentage of naive CD45RAhigh/CD27high T cells. This receptor was obtained from a man aged 80 or over in good health. Sequenced material: blood. The chain employs TRBV6-6 and TRBJ2-1; TRBD2 matches 9 bases in the middle. DNA sequence: TGTGCCAGCAGCAAGCACAAATTTCAGCGGGAGGCCTCATACAATGAGCAGTTCTTC. Translated, it reads CASSKHKFQREASYNEQFF.